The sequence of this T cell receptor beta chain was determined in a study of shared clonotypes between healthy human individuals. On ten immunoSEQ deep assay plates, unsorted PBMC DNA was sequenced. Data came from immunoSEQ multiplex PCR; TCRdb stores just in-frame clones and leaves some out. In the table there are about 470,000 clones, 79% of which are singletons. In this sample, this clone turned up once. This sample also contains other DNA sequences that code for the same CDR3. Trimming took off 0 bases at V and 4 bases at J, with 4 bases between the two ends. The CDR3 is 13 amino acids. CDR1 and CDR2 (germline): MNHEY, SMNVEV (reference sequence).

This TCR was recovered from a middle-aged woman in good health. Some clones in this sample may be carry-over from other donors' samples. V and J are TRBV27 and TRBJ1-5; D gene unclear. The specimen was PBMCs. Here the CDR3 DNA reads TGTGCCAGCAGTTTATCCGGGAATCAGCCCCAGCATTTT. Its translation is CASSLSGNQPQHF.